These T cell receptor beta chains were read from a single sample in a study of T cell responses to AZD1222 COVID-19 vaccine. Produced via immunoSEQ multiplex PCR; TCRdb's table is partial and in-frame only. The sample carries under 200,000 clones, around 88% recorded once. The sequenced sample was peripheral blood, obtained 28 days after the second AZD1222 dose. The receptors stem from an adult who received the AZD1222 COVID-19 vaccine. CDR3s include the opening cysteine and the closing phenylalanine or tryptophan. The order of the fields is V gene, CDR3 protein.

TRBV18,CASSPRTGTGANVLTF
TRBV4-1,CASSQGRGANTEAFF
TRBV12-5,CASGLVGFDGRALSAKNIQYF
TRBV24-1,CATSGGGQETQYF
TRBV7-2,CASSLAQGGELREAFF
TRBV19,CASSAQIATNEKLFF
TRBV19,CATAGQNDNEQFF
TRBV2,CARGGQLTSYEQYF
TRBV12-3/TRBV12-4,CASSDDNEQYF
TRBV2,CASRGDLREETQYF
TRBV14,CASSHSGRRYEKLFF
TRBV5-6,CASSRLAGGRRNIQYF
TRBV18,CASSDWGDEQYF
TRBV20-1,CSADWGSGYTF
TRBV2,CASSARTGLSIFGNTIYF
TRBV27,CASSLSHNRGLTTDGYTF
TRBV7-9,CASSPHWGSEAFF
TRBV13,CASSFPGGGNTEAFF
TRBV6-2/TRBV6-3,CASSWAGQGVSNGYTF
TRBV27,CASSPQASDFPLEQFF
TRBV6-4,CASSQRAGPNNEQFF
TRBV4-1,CASSQTPGQKLGSYNEQFF